These T cell receptor beta chains were read from a single sample in a study of blood T cells in healthy people across ages. TCRdb recomputed calls from the 5' RACE reads with MiXCR, one row per CDR3 protein. The table lists 1.5 million to 2 million distinct CDR3 sequences, around 50% of them singletons. The sequencing sample was made of blood. These receptors were collected from a woman between 40 and 55 years old in good health. Both conserved end residues are part of each CDR3. The D gene is left open where the match is weak. The size of a clone is reported for some rows only, either as once, few or many, or as a class for expanded clones.

TRBV24-1,TRBJ2-6,NA,TRBD2,CATSDMGGRGANVLTF,TGTGCCACCAGTGATATGGGAGGGCGAGGGGCCAACGTCCTGACTTTC
TRBV7-8,TRBJ2-4,few,NA,CASSFIQEGTKNIQYF,TGTGCCAGCAGCTTCATTCAGGAGGGAACCAAAAACATTCAGTACTTC
TRBV6-2/TRBV6-3,TRBJ1-2,few,NA,CASSYVAQTYGYTF,TGTGCCAGCAGTTACGTAGCACAGACCTATGGCTACACCTTC
TRBV6-5,TRBJ1-2,NA,NA,CASTYGEQTVPGGYTF,TGTGCCAGCACCTACGGGGAGCAGACCGTACCGGGGGGCTACACCTTC
TRBV5-1,TRBJ2-1,NA,NA,CASSLVGRGASIYEQFF,TGCGCCAGCAGCTTGGTAGGTAGGGGGGCCTCGATCTATGAGCAGTTCTTC
TRBV2,TRBJ2-1,NA,NA,CASTAEASSYNEQFF,TGTGCCAGCACCGCTGAAGCGAGCTCCTACAATGAGCAGTTCTTC
TRBV3-1,TRBJ2-3,NA,NA,CASSQGPAGRTDTQYF,TGTGCCAGCAGCCAAGGGCCAGCGGGTCGCACAGATACGCAGTATTTT
TRBV7-9,TRBJ2-4,NA,TRBD1,CASSPEDRVNGIQYF,TGTGCCAGCAGCCCTGAGGACAGGGTCAACGGCATTCAGTACTTC
TRBV7-2,TRBJ1-1,once,NA,CASSHGRLNTEAFF,TGTGCCAGCAGCCACGGACGGCTGAACACTGAAGCTTTCTTT
TRBV20-1,TRBJ1-1,NA,NA,CSPPGRGGAEAFF,TGCAGTCCCCCCGGTCGGGGAGGCGCTGAAGCTTTCTTT
TRBV7-8,TRBJ1-2,NA,TRBD1,CASSLEGAYGTNYGYTF,TGTGCCAGCAGCTTAGAGGGGGCGTATGGAACAAACTATGGCTACACCTTC
TRBV9,TRBJ2-3,few,TRBD1,CASSVGQGANTDTQYF,TGTGCCAGCAGCGTAGGTCAGGGGGCCAACACAGATACGCAGTATTTT
TRBV7-8,TRBJ2-7,NA,NA,CASSSWTGSEQYF,TGTGCCAGCAGCTCCTGGACTGGAAGCGAGCAGTACTTC
TRBV28,TRBJ2-7,NA,TRBD1,CASYPAGTGAYEQYF,TGTGCCAGCTACCCTGCGGGGACAGGGGCCTACGAGCAGTACTTC
TRBV27,TRBJ1-2,few,TRBD1,CASSAGTGYNYGYTF,TGTGCCAGCAGCGCCGGGACAGGGTATAACTATGGCTACACCTTC
TRBV29-1,TRBJ2-1,NA,NA,CSVGDRTDEQFF,TGCAGCGTCGGCGACAGAACCGATGAGCAGTTCTTC
TRBV27,TRBJ2-7,few,TRBD2,CASSFGGRDEQYF,TGTGCCAGCAGTTTCGGGGGGAGGGACGAGCAGTACTTC
TRBV20-1,TRBJ2-1,few,TRBD2,CSAPSGTSGAPSYNEQFF,TGCAGTGCTCCGTCCGGGACTAGCGGGGCCCCCTCCTACAATGAGCAGTTCTTC
TRBV7-9,TRBJ2-5,many,TRBD2,CASSMLSSGGRQETQYF,TGTGCCAGCAGCATGCTGTCAAGCGGGGGGAGGCAAGAGACCCAGTACTTC
TRBV7-9,TRBJ1-2,NA,TRBD1,CASSVPDRAGGYTF,TGTGCCAGCAGCGTCCCGGACAGGGCTGGTGGCTACACCTTC
TRBV4-3,TRBJ2-5,NA,NA,CASSQPGTRIIPQETQYF,TGCGCCAGCAGCCAACCCGGGACACGAATAATACCTCAAGAGACCCAGTACTTC
TRBV28,TRBJ2-3,few,TRBD2,CASRLAGGSSDTQYF,TGTGCCAGCAGACTAGCGGGGGGGAGCTCAGATACGCAGTATTTT
TRBV29-1,TRBJ1-2,NA,NA,CSVEATRSNPRYSGYTF,TGCAGCGTTGAAGCCACTAGGTCGAACCCACGCTACTCTGGCTACACCTTC
TRBV11-1,TRBJ2-7,once,NA,CASNFRDAEGREQYF,TGTGCCAGCAACTTCCGGGACGCCGAAGGACGGGAGCAGTACTTC
TRBV11-1,TRBJ2-5,NA,TRBD1,CASSLRFGTEQETQYF,TGTGCCAGCAGCTTAAGGTTCGGGACAGAACAAGAGACCCAGTACTTC
TRBV20-1,TRBJ2-5,many,NA,CSARGQGFQETQYF,TGCAGTGCTAGAGGCCAGGGCTTCCAAGAGACCCAGTACTTC
TRBV6-5,TRBJ2-7,NA,TRBD1,CASRGQGSPPYEQYF,TGTGCCAGCAGGGGACAGGGGTCGCCTCCCTACGAGCAGTACTTC
TRBV2,TRBJ1-2,NA,NA,CAGAPGWGGGYTF,TGTGCCGGCGCTCCGGGTTGGGGCGGGGGCTACACCTTC
TRBV5-6,TRBJ2-7,few,NA,CASSLATGSLEQYF,TGTGCCAGCAGCTTGGCTACAGGGAGTCTCGAGCAGTACTTC
TRBV7-8,TRBJ2-1,NA,NA,CASSSYRTSNEQFF,TGTGCCAGCAGCTCCTATCGGACCAGCAATGAGCAGTTCTTC
TRBV20-1,TRBJ2-1,NA,NA,CSARGDLPSSYNEQFF,TGCAGTGCTAGAGGGGACCTCCCGAGCTCCTACAATGAGCAGTTCTTC
TRBV28,TRBJ2-3,NA,NA,CASRALTDTQYF,TGTGCCTCCCGGGCCTTAACAGATACGCAGTATTTT
TRBV5-1,TRBJ2-1,many,TRBD1,CASSRDRAYNEQFF,TGTGCCAGCAGCCGGGACAGGGCCTACAATGAGCAGTTCTTC
TRBV7-2,TRBJ2-3,NA,NA,CASTPGRGTTDTQYF,TGTGCCAGCACCCCCGGACGGGGGACCACAGATACGCAGTATTTT
TRBV25-1,TRBJ2-7,NA,TRBD1,CASSGPDATGISYEQYF,TGTGCCAGCAGTGGGCCAGATGCGACAGGGATCTCCTACGAGCAGTACTTC
TRBV20-1,TRBJ2-3,NA,NA,CSAREGGPGDTQYF,TGCAGTGCTAGAGAGGGGGGGCCCGGAGATACGCAGTATTTT